This T cell receptor (beta chain) was profiled in a study of T cell responses to AZD1222 COVID-19 vaccine. There are 17 residues in the CDR3. Germline V gene lookup returns CDR1 SGHVS and CDR2 FNYEAQ. With 0 bases clipped from V and 8 bases from J, the junction kept 9 bases outside the gene matches. Profiled with immunoSEQ multiplex PCR; TCRdb holds only in-frame clones, not every one. Here the sample spans around 70,000 clones, approximately 90% being singletons. A remark on this clone: Its antigen is not known.

Study-level results: Donors in the cohort were predominantly white British and more often female, and clonal diversity was possibly underestimated.

The material sequenced was peripheral blood, taken 28 days after the second AZD1222 dose. The chain combines TRBV7-6 with TRBJ2-1, with TRBD2 matching 11 bases. The origin of this receptor is an adult who received the AZD1222 COVID-19 vaccine. The CDR3 bases are TGTGCCAGCAGCTTAGCCCTTACTAGCGGGAGAGCCCATGAGCAGTTCTTC. Its translation: CASSLALTSGRAHEQFF.